Listed below are T cell receptor beta chains from one sample, sequenced in a study of cytomegalovirus exposure and HLA in healthy donors. Using immunoSEQ multiplex PCR, the repertoire was profiled, and TCRdb retains in-frame clones only, with some absent. The profile shows 160,000 or so clones, around 64% of them singletons. Specimen: PBMCs. All receptors derive from a woman aged 25 to 39 in good health and CMV-seronegative. Each CDR3 is given with its conserved first and last residue. A D gene is named only where the DNA matches it firmly. Rows give clone size only sometimes, using once, few, many, or a class for an expanded clone.

clone_size,d_call,j_call,v_call,cdr3_aa,cdr3_nt
NA,NA,TRBJ1-2,TRBV6-5,CASSYTPRDGYTF,TGTGCCAGCAGTTACACCCCCAGGGATGGCTACACCTTC
NA,NA,TRBJ2-5,TRBV18,CASSPDRKETQYF,TGTGCCAGCTCTCCGGACAGAAAAGAGACCCAGTACTTC
NA,TRBD1,TRBJ1-6,TRBV11-2,CASSLGDRVSPLHF,TGTGCCAGCAGCTTAGGGGACAGGGTTTCACCCCTCCACTTT
NA,NA,TRBJ1-1,TRBV7-9,CASSLVSTEAFF,TGTGCCAGCAGCTTAGTGAGCACTGAAGCTTTCTTT
NA,NA,TRBJ1-6,TRBV28,CASSLKAGAYPNSPLHF,TGTGCCAGCAGTTTAAAGGCAGGGGCATATCCAAATTCACCCCTCCACTTT
NA,TRBD1,TRBJ1-2,TRBV4-1,CASSQEGQGGRSITPRYGYTF,TGCGCCAGCAGCCAAGAGGGACAGGGAGGAAGAAGTATCACCCCTCGGTATGGCTACACCTTC
NA,NA,TRBJ2-7,TRBV6-6,CASVGQDGFAYEQYF,TGTGCCAGCGTGGGGCAGGACGGGTTTGCCTACGAGCAGTACTTC
few,TRBD1,TRBJ1-6,TRBV5-6,CASSSGTGGSPLHF,TGTGCCAGCAGCTCCGGGACAGGGGGTTCACCCCTCCACTTT
NA,NA,TRBJ2-3,TRBV2,CASGGNTDTQYF,TGTGCCAGCGGGGGGAACACAGATACGCAGTATTTT
few,NA,TRBJ1-1,TRBV5-5,CASSLGATTEAFF,TGTGCCAGCAGCTTGGGGGCGACCACTGAAGCTTTCTTT
NA,NA,TRBJ2-7,TRBV13,CASSPNRVEYEQYF,TGTGCCAGCAGCCCGAACAGGGTGGAATACGAGCAGTACTTC
few,NA,TRBJ2-4,TRBV6-1,CASSELEGGPDIQYF,TGTGCCAGCAGTGAACTTGAGGGGGGGCCGGACATTCAGTACTTC
NA,TRBD2,TRBJ2-1,TRBV4-3,CASSQEIAGLSYNEQFF,TGCGCCAGCAGCCAAGAGATAGCGGGCCTCTCCTACAATGAGCAGTTCTTC
NA,TRBD1,TRBJ1-1,TRBV9,CASSPGGGNTEAFF,TGTGCCAGCAGCCCCGGAGGGGGCAACACTGAAGCTTTCTTT
NA,NA,TRBJ1-1,TRBV19,CASRLTEMNTEAFF,TGTGCCAGTAGGCTAACAGAAATGAACACTGAAGCTTTCTTT
NA,TRBD1,TRBJ1-1,TRBV5-5,CASSLLTGMNTEAFF,TGTGCCAGCAGCTTGCTGACAGGGATGAACACTGAAGCTTTCTTT
NA,NA,TRBJ2-6,TRBV6-5,CASRDSSGANVLTF,TGTGCCAGCAGGGACAGCTCTGGGGCCAACGTCCTGACTTTC
few,NA,TRBJ1-1,TRBV4-3,CASSHGATAFTEAFF,TGCGCCAGCAGCCACGGCGCGACAGCCTTCACTGAAGCTTTCTTT
NA,NA,TRBJ2-1,TRBV5-1,CASSVQGGSYNEQFF,TGCGCCAGCAGCGTACAGGGTGGGTCCTACAATGAGCAGTTCTTC
NA,NA,TRBJ2-1,TRBV2,CACLDWGGYNEQFF,TGTGCCTGCCTCGACTGGGGCGGTTACAATGAGCAGTTCTTC
few,NA,TRBJ2-5,TRBV5-4,CASSFPSLETQYF,TGTGCCAGCAGCTTTCCTTCCCTGGAGACCCAGTACTTC
NA,TRBD2,TRBJ2-1,TRBV7-9,CASSLILAGSNEQFF,TGTGCCAGCAGCTTAATACTAGCGGGAAGTAATGAGCAGTTCTTC
NA,NA,TRBJ2-7,TRBV15,CATSSHGSYEQYF,TGTGCCACCAGCTCTCACGGGAGCTACGAGCAGTACTTC
NA,TRBD2,TRBJ2-5,TRBV28,CASSRTSEETQYF,TGTGCCAGCAGCCGCACTAGCGAGGAGACCCAGTACTTC
NA,TRBD2,TRBJ2-7,TRBV10-3,CAISESGGCSGISYEQYF,TGTGCCATCAGTGAGTCGGGGGGGTGTAGTGGAATCTCCTACGAGCAGTACTTC
NA,NA,TRBJ2-5,TRBV29-1,CSGPTDRGTQYF,TGCAGCGGCCCGACGGATCGAGGGACCCAGTACTTC
NA,NA,TRBJ2-5,TRBV7-2,CASSQDRGTETQYF,TGTGCCAGCAGCCAAGATAGGGGGACCGAGACCCAGTACTTC
NA,TRBD2,TRBJ2-1,TRBV5-1,CASSPGLAGGYNEQFF,TGCGCCAGCAGCCCAGGACTAGCGGGAGGGTACAATGAGCAGTTCTTC
once,TRBD1,TRBJ1-5,TRBV27,CASSRTGGRSNQPQHF,TGTGCCAGCAGTCGGACAGGGGGTAGGAGCAATCAGCCCCAGCATTTT
NA,NA,TRBJ2-2,TRBV11-3,CASSSHPGELFF,TGTGCCAGCAGCTCCCATCCCGGGGAGCTGTTTTTT
NA,NA,TRBJ2-5,TRBV19,CASSMGRVETQYF,TGTGCCAGTAGTATGGGCAGGGTAGAGACCCAGTACTTC
few,TRBD2,TRBJ2-1,TRBV7-3,CASSLLAGVWNEQFF,TGTGCCAGCAGCCTACTAGCGGGAGTATGGAATGAGCAGTTCTTC
NA,TRBD1,TRBJ1-5,TRBV5-5,CASSIQGAGNQPQHF,TGTGCCAGCAGCATACAGGGGGCTGGCAATCAGCCCCAGCATTTT
once,TRBD1,TRBJ2-2,TRBV29-1,CSVTGTGNTGELFF,TGCAGCGTTACCGGGACAGGGAACACCGGGGAGCTGTTTTTT
NA,NA,TRBJ1-2,TRBV9,CASSVDNEYYGYTF,TGTGCCAGCAGCGTAGACAACGAATACTATGGCTACACCTTC
NA,NA,TRBJ1-5,TRBV18,CASSPRQIGAGQPQHF,TGTGCCAGCTCACCACGGCAGATAGGCGCGGGTCAGCCCCAGCATTTT
NA,NA,TRBJ1-1,TRBV29-1,CSPVRGGIEAFF,TGCAGCCCTGTGCGGGGCGGGATTGAAGCTTTCTTT
NA,NA,TRBJ1-1,TRBV9,CASSVGSLGNTEAFF,TGTGCCAGCAGCGTGGGCTCCCTCGGAAACACTGAAGCTTTCTTT
NA,NA,TRBJ2-7,TRBV19,CASSIHRSSYEQYF,TGTGCCAGTAGTATACACAGGAGCTCCTACGAGCAGTACTTC
NA,NA,TRBJ1-1,TRBV9,CASSVGQGLMNTEAFF,TGTGCCAGCAGCGTCGGGCAGGGACTCATGAACACTGAAGCTTTCTTT
NA,NA,TRBJ2-1,TRBV7-6,CASRPQASNDPYNEQFF,TGTGCCAGCAGACCCCAGGCCAGCAACGACCCCTACAATGAGCAGTTCTTC
NA,NA,TRBJ2-3,TRBV10-3,CAISEGEFEDTQYF,TGTGCCATCAGTGAGGGGGAGTTCGAGGATACGCAGTATTTT
NA,NA,TRBJ2-2,TRBV7-9,CASSPPGIDTGELFF,TGTGCCAGCAGCCCCCCAGGGATCGACACCGGGGAGCTGTTTTTT
NA,NA,TRBJ1-5,TRBV7-9,CASSSQGFNQPQHF,TGTGCCAGCAGCTCTCAGGGGTTCAATCAGCCCCAGCATTTT